Sequencing of this TCR beta chain was carried out in a study of shared clonotypes between healthy human individuals. Clones were sequenced by immunoSEQ multiplex PCR, and TCRdb holds only the in-frame ones, with some missing. Of over a million clones listed, roughly 96% are singletons. Whole-study findings and limits: The generation probabilities recorded for non-shared clonotypes fell below those of clonotypes shared by all four donors.

From germline, CDR1 is SGHKS and CDR2 YYEKEE (reference sequence). The CDR3 loop spans 14 amino acids. V lost 4 bases, J lost 1 base, and 9 bases lay in between. As concerns this clone: Antigen unknown.

The sequencing sample was made of naive CD4+ T cells sorted from blood. The sample's subset: CD45RA+ positively selected. This sequence originates from a man aged 25-45 years in good health. V gene TRBV5-5 combines with J gene TRBJ2-1; maybe TRBD1 (5 bases). The CDR3: CASSRTPSYNEQFF. CDR3 DNA sequence: TGTGCCAGCAGCAGGACACCATCCTACAATGAGCAGTTCTTC.